One sample yielded the 9 T cell receptor beta chains listed below, sequenced in a study of CD8 T cells in ankylosing spondylitis. Using its own MiXCR run on the 5' RACE reads, TCRdb lists one record per CDR3 protein. The table lists about 300,000 distinct CDR3 sequences, around 10% of them singletons. The sequenced sample consisted of blood, either unsorted or a sorted T cell fraction (not recorded which). Every receptor here comes from a female donor with ankylosing spondylitis or in good health (not recorded which).

This clonotype was counted many times. The rearrangement uses TRBV20-1 and TRBJ2-2, with TRBD2 as a possible D gene (5 bases). CDR3 length: 15 amino acids. Between the trimmed V and J ends, which lost 5 bases and 0 bases, there was a span of 13 bases. The germline gives CDR1 DFQATT, CDR2 SNEGSKA (reference sequence). CDR3 loop: CSAPGVASNTGELFF. Here the CDR3 DNA reads TGCAGTGCTCCTGGAGTAGCGTCGAACACCGGGGAGCTGTTTTTT.

The gene calls are TRBV10-3 and TRBJ2-3; 14 nucleotides align to TRBD2. Per germline, CDR1 ENHRY and CDR2 SYGVKD. Unmatched junction bases numbered 15, after V lost 3 bases and J lost 4 bases. The CDR3 runs to 20 residues. This CDR3 reads CAISDPGLAGDGWSPDTQYF. DNA of the CDR3: TGTGCCATCAGTGACCCGGGACTAGCGGGAGACGGGTGGAGCCCAGATACGCAGTATTTT.

This clonotype was detected many times. The gene calls are TRBV20-1 and TRBJ1-5; TRBD1 matches 9 bases. J gave up 0 bases and V 5 bases, and 8 bases lay outside the gene matches. Germline CDR1 and CDR2: DFQATT and SNEGSKA (reference sequence). CDR3 length: 16 residues. CDR3 protein: CSAFRTGDFSNQPQHF. The CDR3 nucleotides are TGCAGTGCTTTTAGGACAGGGGACTTTAGCAATCAGCCCCAGCATTTT.

Only a few counts were recorded for this clonotype. J is TRBJ2-1 and V is TRBV10-3; the match to TRBD2 covers 14 bases. The CDR3 sequence is 16 residues long. V lost 0 bases and J lost 8; bases outside the gene matches: 3. Per the germline V gene, CDR1 is ENHRY and CDR2 is SYGVKD. In nucleotides, the CDR3 is TGTGCCATCAGTGAGTCGGGGACTAGCGGGAGCTATGAGCAGTTCTTC. Its translation is CAISESGTSGSYEQFF.

Many counts were recorded for this clonotype. This chain connects TRBV20-1 to TRBJ2-3; D might be TRBD2 (5 bases). The germline V gene encodes CDR1 DFQATT and CDR2 SNEGSKA (reference sequence). V lost 4 bases, J lost 4 bases, and 12 bases lay in between. The CDR3 totals 13 residues. For the CDR3, the DNA is TGCAGTGCTACCGCGGCCGGGGCAGATACGCAGTATTTT. It is translated as CSATAAGADTQYF.

Many counts were recorded for this clonotype. The genes are TRBV6-6 and TRBJ1-2; no firm D call. Per germline, CDR1 MNHNY and CDR2 SVGAGI (reference sequence). This CDR3 spans 11 amino acids. The germline V and J ends were trimmed by 5 bases and 4 bases, with 5 bases remaining between them. Written as DNA, the CDR3 is TGTGCCAGCAGTCCGTCCTATGGCTACACCTTC. Translated: CASSPSYGYTF.

This clonotype has a handful of counts. This chain connects TRBV7-9 to TRBJ2-2; no definite D call. The germline CDR1 and CDR2 sequences are SEHNR and FQNEAQ (reference sequence). The ends were cut back, 5 bases at V and 2 bases at J, with 6 bases in the middle. The CDR3 covers 13 residues. CDR3 in DNA: TGTGCCAGCAGCCGAGTTAACACCGGGGAGCTGTTTTTT. Translated: CASSRVNTGELFF.

Ten or more counts support this clonotype. Here the CDR3 DNA reads TGTGCCAGCAGAAATGGGCAGCCTATGAACACTGAAGCTTTCTTT. It translates to CASRNGQPMNTEAFF. The chain has TRBV13 and TRBJ1-1; D not resolved. Looked up from germline, CDR1 is PRHDT and CDR2 is FYEKMQ (reference sequence). The CDR3 sequence is 15 residues long. Trimming took off 6 bases at V and 0 bases at J, with 14 bases between the two ends.

This clonotype was counted between two and nine times. CDR3 loop: CSASSSGRQDTQYF. CDR3 coding DNA: TGCAGTGCTAGTTCTAGCGGGAGGCAAGATACGCAGTATTTT. The chain joins TRBV20-1 to TRBJ2-3; 11 bases align to TRBD2. Germline-derived CDR1 and CDR2 are DFQATT and SNEGSKA (reference sequence). The CDR3 has 14 residues. V was pared by 3 bases and J by 5 bases, with 4 bases of the junction left unmatched.